This T cell receptor (beta chain) came from a study of T cell responses to AZD1222 COVID-19 vaccine. The V and J ends lost 1 base and 10 bases, in that order; junction bases with no gene match: 5. The germline V gene has CDR1 SEHNR and CDR2 FQNEAQ (reference sequence). This CDR3 spans 13 amino acids. The data were produced by immunoSEQ multiplex PCR, yet TCRdb's version contains in-frame clones alone and is incomplete. The table lists 200,000 to 300,000 clones, approximately 93% of them singletons. The chain is built from TRBV7-9 and TRBJ1-1; 8 bases match TRBD1. This clonotype originated in an adult in good health. This specimen was peripheral blood, taken on day 0 of AZD1222 vaccination. The CDR3 sequence: CASSLGGQGTAFF. CDR3 nucleotide sequence: TGTGCCAGCAGCTTAGGAGGACAGGGTACAGCTTTCTTT.